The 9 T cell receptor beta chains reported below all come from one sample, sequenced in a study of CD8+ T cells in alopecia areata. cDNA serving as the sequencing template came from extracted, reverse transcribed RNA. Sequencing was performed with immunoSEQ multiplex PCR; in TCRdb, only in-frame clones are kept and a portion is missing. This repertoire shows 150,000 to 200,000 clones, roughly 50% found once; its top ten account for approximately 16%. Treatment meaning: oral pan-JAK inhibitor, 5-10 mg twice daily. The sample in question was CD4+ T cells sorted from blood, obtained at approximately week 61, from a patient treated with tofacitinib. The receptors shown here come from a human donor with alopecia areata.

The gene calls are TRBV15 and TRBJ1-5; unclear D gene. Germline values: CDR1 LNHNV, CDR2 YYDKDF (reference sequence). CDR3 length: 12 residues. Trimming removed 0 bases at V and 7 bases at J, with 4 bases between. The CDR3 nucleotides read TGTGCCACCAGCAGAGAATTCCAGCCCCAGCATTTT. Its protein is CATSREFQPQHF. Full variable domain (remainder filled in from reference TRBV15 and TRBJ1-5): DAMVIQNPRYQVTQFGKPVTLSCSQTLNHNVMYWYQQKSSQAPKLLFHYYDKDFNNEADTPDNFQSRRPNTSFCFLDIRSPGLGDTAMYLCATSREFQPQHFGDGTRLSIL.

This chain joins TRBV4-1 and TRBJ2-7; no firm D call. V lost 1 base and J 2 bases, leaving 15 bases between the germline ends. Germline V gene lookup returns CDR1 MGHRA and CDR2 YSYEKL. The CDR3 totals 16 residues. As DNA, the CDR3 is TGCGCCAGCAGCCAAGGTTCGTATGGTTCAGCCTACGAGCAGTACTTC. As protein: CASSQGSYGSAYEQYF.

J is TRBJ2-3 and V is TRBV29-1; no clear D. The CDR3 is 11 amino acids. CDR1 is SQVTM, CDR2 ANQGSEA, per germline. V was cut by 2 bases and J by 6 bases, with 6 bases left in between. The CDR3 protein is CSVEPQDTQYF. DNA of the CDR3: TGCAGCGTTGAACCCCAGGATACGCAGTATTTT.

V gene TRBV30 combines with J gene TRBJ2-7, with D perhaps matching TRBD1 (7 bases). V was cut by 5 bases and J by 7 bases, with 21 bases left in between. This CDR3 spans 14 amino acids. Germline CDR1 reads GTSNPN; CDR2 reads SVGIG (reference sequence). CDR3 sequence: CAWEGGTGAKEQYF. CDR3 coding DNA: TGTGCCTGGGAGGGGGGCACAGGGGCCAAAGAGCAGTACTTC.

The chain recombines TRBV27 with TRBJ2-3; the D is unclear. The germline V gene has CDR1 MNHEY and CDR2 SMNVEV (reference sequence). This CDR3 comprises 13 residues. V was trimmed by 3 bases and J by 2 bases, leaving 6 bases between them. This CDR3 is CASSLATTDTQYF. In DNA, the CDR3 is TGTGCCAGCAGTTTGGCAACCACAGATACGCAGTATTTT.

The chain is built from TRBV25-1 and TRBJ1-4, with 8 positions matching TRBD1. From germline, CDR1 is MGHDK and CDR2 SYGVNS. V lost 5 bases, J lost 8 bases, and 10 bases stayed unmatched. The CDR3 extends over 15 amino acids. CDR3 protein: CASSRLDRAGEKLFF. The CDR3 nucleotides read TGTGCCAGCAGTCGATTGGACAGGGCAGGAGAAAAACTGTTTTTT.

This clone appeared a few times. The CDR3 DNA sequence: TGTGCCAGCAGCGTCGGACAGCGGGCTTCGGATTCACCCCTCCACTTT. Amino acid sequence: CASSVGQRASDSPLHF. The chain combines TRBV9 with TRBJ1-6, with D maybe TRBD1 (6 bases). The germline V gene encodes CDR1 SGDLS and CDR2 YYNGEE. Trimming cost V 2 bases and J 8 bases, with 17 bases left between them. There are 16 residues in the CDR3.

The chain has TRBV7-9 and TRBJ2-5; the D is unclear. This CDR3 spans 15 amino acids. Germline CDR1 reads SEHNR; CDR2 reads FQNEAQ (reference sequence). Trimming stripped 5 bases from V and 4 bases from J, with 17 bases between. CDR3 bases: TGTGCCAGCAGCCGTCCAGGTTCAGTGCGAGAGACCCAGTACTTC. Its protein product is CASSRPGSVRETQYF.

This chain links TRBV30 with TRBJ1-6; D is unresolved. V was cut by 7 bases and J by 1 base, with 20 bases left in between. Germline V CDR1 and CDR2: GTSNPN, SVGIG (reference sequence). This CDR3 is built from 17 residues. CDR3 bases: TGTGCCTTGAAGCAATACTCCCTGCGGTCCTATAATTCACCCCTCCACTTT. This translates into CALKQYSLRSYNSPLHF.